Sequencing of this T cell receptor (beta chain) was carried out in a study of shared clonotypes between healthy human individuals. Study observations and caveats: Few donors restricted represented genetic and exposure-history diversity.

Adults of Caucasian background living in Nashville, Tennessee made up all donors. Profiling relied on immunoSEQ multiplex PCR, and the TCRdb table lists in-frame clones only, not all of them. The sample gives millions of clones, over 85% of which show up once; 0.39% is in the top ten. With regard to this clone: The antigen remains unidentified.

The V gene end was trimmed by 0 bases and the J gene end by 1 base; junction bases not matched to a gene: 2. Germline-derived CDR1 and CDR2 are SEHNR and FQNEAQ (reference sequence). CDR3 length: 15 amino acids. Sequenced input: naive CD4+ T cells from PBMCs. Subset defined: CD45RA+ positively selected. This TCR came from a man younger than 35 in good health. Some clones in this sample may be carry-over from other donors' samples. The genes are TRBV7-9 and TRBJ2-5; 7 bases align to TRBD2. This CDR3 is CASSLAGGTQETQYF. The CDR3 coding sequence is TGTGCCAGCAGCTTAGCGGGAGGGACCCAAGAGACCCAGTACTTC.